A selection of T cell receptor beta chains follows, all from one sample in a study of T cell repertoires in cytomegalovirus infection. These receptors have no identified antigens. TCRdb itself ran the reads through MiXCR, one entry per CDR3 protein. Here the sample spans approximately 770,000 distinct CDR3 sequences, 25% to 35% being singletons. The specimen comprised cultured CD8+ T cells from PBMCs, sampled from culture after CMV antigen stimulation. These receptors originate from a human donor in good health (CMV status not recorded). Some clones in this sample may be carry-over from other donors' samples. Both conserved end residues are part of each CDR3. A D gene is named only where the DNA matches it firmly. Expanded clones are given a class, and other clones once, few, many or no size at all.

cdr3_nt | cdr3_aa | clone_size | v_call | d_call | j_call
TGTGCTAGTGGTTTGCCGAACTGGGACTCAGGAAACACCATATATTTT | CASGLPNWDSGNTIYF | - | TRBV12-5 | - | TRBJ1-3
TGTGCCAGCAGTTCAGCCCGGACAGGGCAGGGCTACACCTTC | CASSSARTGQGYTF | few | TRBV28 | TRBD1 | TRBJ1-2
TGTGCCAGCAGTTACACGGCTAGCTCCTACAATGAGCAGTTCTTC | CASSYTASSYNEQFF | few | TRBV6-5 | - | TRBJ2-1
TGTGCCAGCAGCTTATCCCTAGCGGGGGCGCGGACCCAGTACTTC | CASSLSLAGARTQYF | - | TRBV7-6 | TRBD2 | TRBJ2-5
TGTGCCAGCAGCTTAGCATCTTTCGGGACAGAGAGCTCCTACGAGCAGTACTTC | CASSLASFGTESSYEQYF | - | TRBV7-6 | TRBD1 | TRBJ2-7
TGCGCCAGCAGCCAAATGGCCGACAGTATTAATCAGCCCCAGCATTTT | CASSQMADSINQPQHF | - | TRBV4-1 | - | TRBJ1-5
TGTGCCAGCAGCTCCGGGACTAGCGGGGGTTCTTATGAGCAGTTCTTC | CASSSGTSGGSYEQFF | - | TRBV11-2 | TRBD2 | TRBJ2-1
TGTGCCAGCAGCTTCTACAAACTCGTCCCGGGACAGGATAGCTCTGGGGCCAACGTCCTGACTTTC | CASSFYKLVPGQDSSGANVLTF | - | TRBV11-2 | TRBD1 | TRBJ2-6
TGCGCCAGCAGCTTGTGGGACAGGGGCTATGGCTACACCTTC | CASSLWDRGYGYTF | - | TRBV5-1 | TRBD1 | TRBJ1-2
TGTGCCAGCAGTTACCAGGGAGAAGCGGGGGAGACCCAGTACTTC | CASSYQGEAGETQYF | few | TRBV6-2/TRBV6-3 | TRBD2 | TRBJ2-5
TGCACAGTGAGGGTGGGCGCAGATACGCAGTATTTT | CTVRVGADTQYF | - | TRBV6-5 | - | TRBJ2-3
TGTGCCAGCTCACCGCGGGCGGGGGGTAACAATGAGCAGTTCTTC | CASSPRAGGNNEQFF | - | TRBV18 | TRBD2 | TRBJ2-1
TGTGCCAGCAGTTTAGGAGTCGGGCTAGCGGGGGGGACCGCAGATACGCAGTATTTT | CASSLGVGLAGGTADTQYF | - | TRBV27 | TRBD2 | TRBJ2-3
TGCGCCAGCAGCCAAGACAGGCATTTGAACACTGAAGCTTTCTTT | CASSQDRHLNTEAFF | few | TRBV4-1 | - | TRBJ1-1
TGTGCCAGCAGTGGAGGACTAGCGGTAGAGACCCAGTACTTC | CASSGGLAVETQYF | - | TRBV6-1 | TRBD2 | TRBJ2-5
TGTGCCAGCAGTGTCCACCGGACCGAAGAAGCTTTCTTT | CASSVHRTEEAFF | - | TRBV12-3/TRBV12-4 | - | TRBJ1-1
TGTGCCAGCAGATCGACAGGGGGCCTGAAAGAGACCCAGTACTTC | CASRSTGGLKETQYF | few | TRBV12-3/TRBV12-4 | TRBD1 | TRBJ2-5
TGCAGTGCCACTGACAGGGGGCGATTTCACGAGCAGTACTTC | CSATDRGRFHEQYF | few | TRBV20-1 | TRBD1 | TRBJ2-7
TGCGCCAGCAGCCAAGGGGACAGGCAAGAGACCCAGTACTTC | CASSQGDRQETQYF | many | TRBV4-1 | TRBD1 | TRBJ2-5
TGTGCCAGCAGCTTCGTAAGCTCGCAGGATCAGCCCCAGCATTTT | CASSFVSSQDQPQHF | - | TRBV7-2 | - | TRBJ1-5
TGTGCCAGTAGTATACCCCCAACACGTTCTGCCTACAATGAGCAGTTCTTC | CASSIPPTRSAYNEQFF | few | TRBV19 | - | TRBJ2-1
TGTGCCAGTAGAGCCCCAGACAATGAGCAGTTCTTC | CASRAPDNEQFF | few | TRBV19 | - | TRBJ2-1